The rows below give T cell receptor beta chains drawn from one sample of a study of response to subunit inactivated influenza vaccine. MiXCR, applied by TCRdb to the RT-PCR reads, yields one record per CDR3 protein. The profile covers about 780,000 distinct CDR3 sequences, with roughly 18% appearing a single time and roughly 10% taken by the ten largest. The sequenced sample was PBMCs from blood, obtained 5 to 6 days after vaccination. The receptors shown here come from a man aged 45-65 years who received an inactivated influenza vaccine. Both conserved end residues are part of each CDR3. D genes are given only for firm matches. Clone size is shown for a subset of rows, as once, few, many or a class of expanded clone.

CDR3nt | CDR3aa | d_gene | len | v_gene | abundance | j_gene
TGTGCCAGCAGCTCAAGTAGAGCACCTGAAAAACTGTTTTTT | CASSSSRAPEKLFF | - | 14 | TRBV5-6 | few | TRBJ1-4
TGTGCCAGCAGCTCTCGAACGGGGTTAGGGAATGAAAAACTGTTTTTT | CASSSRTGLGNEKLFF | - | 16 | TRBV7-8 | few | TRBJ1-4
TGCAGTGCTACCCCGGTGGACAGGGGGCGGGGGACTGAGCAGTTCTTC | CSATPVDRGRGTEQFF | TRBD1 | 16 | TRBV20-1 | - | TRBJ2-1
TGTGCCAGCAGCCATCGCCGGGACGTCACAGATACGCAGTATTTT | CASSHRRDVTDTQYF | - | 15 | TRBV4-2 | few | TRBJ2-3
TGCAGTGCTCGGAAGGCCGGAAACACCATATATTTT | CSARKAGNTIYF | - | 12 | TRBV20-1 | few | TRBJ1-3
TGTGCCAGCAGCTTATATGCTAGCGGGTCCTACGAGCAGTACTTC | CASSLYASGSYEQYF | TRBD2 | 15 | TRBV7-2 | few | TRBJ2-7
TGTGCCACCAGTCCAACAGGGGGCGAATACGAGCAGTACTTC | CATSPTGGEYEQYF | TRBD1 | 14 | TRBV24-1 | - | TRBJ2-7
TGTGCCAGCAGTTCGATATCCCAGGGGGCGCTTAGGAATGAGCAGTTCTTC | CASSSISQGALRNEQFF | TRBD1 | 17 | TRBV6-2/TRBV6-3 | - | TRBJ2-1
TGTGCCAGCAGCTGGTCGGGTTTGAACACTGAAGCTTTCTTT | CASSWSGLNTEAFF | - | 14 | TRBV11-2 | - | TRBJ1-1
TGTGCCAGCAGCCCGGACGGTTACGAGCAGTACTTC | CASSPDGYEQYF | - | 12 | TRBV5-1 | many | TRBJ2-7
TGCAGTGCGCACCCGGGACTAGCAACGGGCACAGATACGCAGAATTTT | CSAHPGLATGTDTQNF | TRBD2 | 16 | TRBV20-1 | - | TRBJ2-3
TGTGCCAGCAGTTTATCGTCGCCTAGCGGGGGGTCACAGCAGTTCTTC | CASSLSSPSGGSQQFF | TRBD2 | 16 | TRBV27 | - | TRBJ2-1
TGCAGTGCTAGAGCTACCGGGACAGGCTCCTACGAGCAGTACTTC | CSARATGTGSYEQYF | TRBD1 | 15 | TRBV20-1 | few | TRBJ2-7
TGCGCCAGCACCCCTACAGGGGGCTCGGAACTCCCTGGCTACTACGAGCAGTACTTC | CASTPTGGSELPGYYEQYF | TRBD1 | 19 | TRBV4-1 | few | TRBJ2-7
TGTGCCAGCAGTGCGACAGGGGGAATTGCAGATACGCAGTATTTT | CASSATGGIADTQYF | TRBD1 | 15 | TRBV6-2/TRBV6-3 | - | TRBJ2-3
TGTGCCATCAGTGAGTCGAACGGGGTTGTAGGGCCGTACTTC | CAISESNGVVGPYF | - | 14 | TRBV10-3 | - | TRBJ2-7
TGCAGTGCTAGAGAGGGGGGACCCGACACAGATACGCAGTATTTT | CSAREGGPDTDTQYF | - | 15 | TRBV20-1 | few | TRBJ2-3
TGTGCCAGCAGTACCCGGGACAAGGGCAATCAGCCCCAGCATTTT | CASSTRDKGNQPQHF | - | 15 | TRBV6-5 | few | TRBJ1-5
TGCGCCAGCAGTGAGTCGCGGGGAGTGGTGAATGAGCAGTTCTTC | CASSESRGVVNEQFF | - | 15 | TRBV10-2 | few | TRBJ2-1
TGTGCCAGCAGCCAACGGGCGGGCGCCCAGCATTTT | CASSQRAGAQHF | - | 12 | TRBV7-2 | - | TRBJ1-5
TGTGCCAGCAGCTCCTTAGCGGGAGGACGGTTCTTC | CASSSLAGGRFF | TRBD2 | 12 | TRBV5-5 | many | TRBJ2-1
TGTGCCAGCAGCCGAGGCGGGGCGTCGATGAACACTGAAGCTTTCTTT | CASSRGGASMNTEAFF | - | 16 | TRBV5-5 | few | TRBJ1-1
TGTGCCACCAGCAGAGATTCGGCAGCCACTGAAGCTTTCTTT | CATSRDSAATEAFF | - | 14 | TRBV15 | - | TRBJ1-1
TGTGCCAGCAGTTTTTTCGAGGGAACCTACGAGCAGTACTTC | CASSFFEGTYEQYF | - | 14 | TRBV12-3/TRBV12-4 | few | TRBJ2-7
TGTGCCATCAGTGGCGGACAGGGGGGCGAGCAGTACTTC | CAISGGQGGEQYF | TRBD1 | 13 | TRBV10-3 | few | TRBJ2-7
TGCGCCAGCAGTGACCTAGGACAGGGGAGGTATGGCTACACCTTC | CASSDLGQGRYGYTF | TRBD1 | 15 | TRBV10-2 | few | TRBJ1-2
TGTGCCAGCAGCCAAGCAAGAAACACCATATATTTT | CASSQARNTIYF | - | 12 | TRBV14 | few | TRBJ1-3
TGTGCCAGCAGCCGATCCATCGGACAGGGGGTACCCTACAATGAGCAGTTCTTC | CASSRSIGQGVPYNEQFF | TRBD1 | 18 | TRBV14 | - | TRBJ2-1
TGCAGTGCTAGGCACGGGGGGGTGAACTACGAGCAGTACTTC | CSARHGGVNYEQYF | TRBD2 | 14 | TRBV20-1 | - | TRBJ2-7
TGCGCCAGCAGCCAAGACAGTTATGAGCAGTTCTTC | CASSQDSYEQFF | - | 12 | TRBV4-1 | few | TRBJ2-1
TGTGCCAGCAGCTTATTCAACAGGGCAACCTACGAGCAGTACTTC | CASSLFNRATYEQYF | - | 15 | TRBV7-2 | few | TRBJ2-7
TGTGCCATCAGTGTCCAGGGGGCCTACGAGCAGTACTTC | CAISVQGAYEQYF | TRBD1 | 13 | TRBV10-3 | few | TRBJ2-7
TGTGCCAGCAGCCGTGACAAGCCCTATGGCTACACCTTC | CASSRDKPYGYTF | - | 13 | TRBV7-2 | few | TRBJ1-2
TGTGCCAGCAGCCTTCCCTTAGGACAGAAGTACAATGAGCAGTTCTTC | CASSLPLGQKYNEQFF | - | 16 | TRBV28 | few | TRBJ2-1
TGCGCCAGCAGTTGGGACAGGGGGCGGTACGAGCAGTACTTC | CASSWDRGRYEQYF | TRBD1 | 14 | TRBV5-1 | few | TRBJ2-7
TGTGCCAGCAGCCAAGAGGGACAGAGGGGCACAGATACGCAGTATTTT | CASSQEGQRGTDTQYF | TRBD1 | 16 | TRBV4-2 | many | TRBJ2-3
TGTGCCATCAGGGCGGACAGGGTTAACCACGAGCAGTACTTC | CAIRADRVNHEQYF | TRBD1 | 14 | TRBV10-3 | - | TRBJ2-7